This entry features one TCR beta chain sequence. Its specificity is unknown. The data originate from a study of radiation and T cells in renal cell carcinoma. Time point in this sample: baseline pretreatment blood. Treatment reported: 15 Gy SBRT to primary tumor, nephrectomy 4 weeks later. This renal cell carcinoma was of the clear cell type. The germline V gene has CDR1 SGHTA and CDR2 FQGNSA. The CDR3 has 15 amino acids. V lost 1 base and J 7 bases, leaving 11 bases between the germline ends. Overall study results and limits: Pretreatment tumor biopsies were lacking, so baseline clonotypes are unknown. In blood, top tumor clones expanded by 2 weeks, shrinking by 4.

The assay was immunoSEQ multiplex PCR, and TCRdb's table has in-frame clones only and misses some. Counted here are 130,000 to 150,000 clones, approximately 90% occurring once; the ten biggest clones make up around 12%. The origin of this receptor is a woman in her 50s with renal cell carcinoma. This chain uses TRBV7-2 with TRBJ1-6, with D unresolved. The sequenced sample was blood, obtained from a patient whose treatment included radiotherapy and nephrectomy. The CDR3 coding sequence is TGTGCCAGCAGCTTAGGGCCTACTGAAAATTCACCCCTCCACTTT. Protein product: CASSLGPTENSPLHF. The full variable domain, in which reference TRBV7-2 and TRBJ1-6 provide the parts outside the CDR3, is GAGVSQSPSNKVTEKGKDVELRCDPISGHTALYWYRQSLGQGLEFLIYFQGNSAPDKSGLPSDRFSAERTGGSVSTLTIQRTQQEDSAVYLCASSLGPTENSPLHFGNGTRLTVT.